This T cell receptor beta chain was captured by sequencing in a study of blood T cell repertoires in COVID-19 (dated by TCRdb to about 2020). Notes on the research overall: Collaborator samples came from the United States, Italy and Spain and covered acute and convalescent phases of COVID-19. The sample metadata nearly always contained a de-identified subject ID, COVID-19 status, age in years and sex. HLA class I and class II types, where available, came from metadata supplied by the sample provider rather than from assay-based typing. Samples were obtained from the ongoing ImmuneRACE study (first 160 participants) and from about 1,300 subjects provided by 6 global collaborators. The prospective study material was composed of cDNA or gDNA derived from T cells, B-cell-depleted T cells, or PBMCs. Deeply sampled blood TCRbeta repertoires from subjects exposed to, actively infected with, or recovered from COVID-19 were included in the dataset. The repertoires were released in a freely available public database intended as a resource for research on the immune response to SARS-CoV-2. Results and caveats for the whole study, not just this receptor: Clinical and demographic metadata were provided uncurated, with the amount varying by source and participant.

Reading the germline V gene gives CDR1 KGHDR and CDR2 SFDVKD. V is cut by 6 bases and J by 4 bases, and the space between the germline ends is 33 bases. Taken from cysteine to phenylalanine, the CDR3 has 21 residues. The retained sequence is limited to the CDR3, 63 bases, with the frame set at the first base. Participants in the prospective study were aged about 18 to 90 years, lived in 20 to 30 United States geographic areas, and enrolled through a virtual design. In the prospective study, participants were assigned to cohorts based on the clinical history participants reported in a screening survey and a study questionnaire. Mobile phlebotomists in the prospective study collected whole blood, serum and a nasopharyngeal or oropharyngeal swab from every participant. Prospective study participants could optionally give additional blood draws and questionnaires over a roughly two-month period. Before DNA extraction, prospective study blood samples were shipped either frozen or at room temperature.

As regards this clone: Its antigen is unknown. The record has no base qualities; no much larger clone is one base away.

The immunoSEQ Assay, a bias-controlled multiplex PCR, was used to amplify TCRbeta CDR3 regions from genomic DNA. The study's processing was this. Nucleated cell counts per sample were estimated from amplification of reference gene primers within the assay. To quantify the absolute abundance of each unique TCRbeta CDR3 rearrangement, sequence reads were collapsed and filtered. For each sample, productive Simpson clonality was calculated as the square root of Simpson's diversity index across productive rearrangements. TCRdb stores this immuneACCESS table with in-frame sequences only. Part of the clones is absent; in the studies checked, under half of the shortfall reflects unresolved V genes, and no reason is known for the rest. That table supplies the V and J calls and clone size; D and trimming were determined from the DNA. This sample gives roughly 150,000 clones in total; roughly 80% of them show up just once. Of the sample, around 5.3% is held by the ten largest clones.

The TCR originated in a woman aged 40 to 55 with acute COVID-19. The chain was built from TRBV24-1 and TRBJ2-1, with TRBD2 perhaps the D gene, on 9 matching bases. Sequenced input: PBMCs or T cells enriched from blood (not recorded which). The nucleotide sequence is given as TGTGCCACCAGTAACACAGGGGGAGGGCTAGCGGGAACTATTCGGTACAATGAGCAGTTCTTC. Translated, this gives CATSNTGGGLAGTIRYNEQFF.